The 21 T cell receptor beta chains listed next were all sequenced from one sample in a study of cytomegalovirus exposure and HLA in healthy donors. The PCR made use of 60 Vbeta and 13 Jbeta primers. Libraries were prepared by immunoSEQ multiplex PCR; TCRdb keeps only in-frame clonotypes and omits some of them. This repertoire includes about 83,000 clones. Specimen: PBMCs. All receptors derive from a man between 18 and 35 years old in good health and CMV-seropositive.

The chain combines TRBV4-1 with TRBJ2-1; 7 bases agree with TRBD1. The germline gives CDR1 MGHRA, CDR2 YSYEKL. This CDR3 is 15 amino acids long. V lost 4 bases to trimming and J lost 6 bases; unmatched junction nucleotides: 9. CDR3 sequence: CASSRVGDRVNEQFF. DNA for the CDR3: TGCGCCAGCAGCCGGGTCGGAGACAGGGTCAATGAGCAGTTCTTC.

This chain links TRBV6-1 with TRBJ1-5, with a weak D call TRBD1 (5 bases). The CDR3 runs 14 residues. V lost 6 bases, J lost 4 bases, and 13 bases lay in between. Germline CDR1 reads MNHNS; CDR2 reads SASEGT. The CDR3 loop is CASSGRQQNQPQHF. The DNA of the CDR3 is TGTGCCAGCAGCGGACGACAGCAAAATCAGCCCCAGCATTTT.

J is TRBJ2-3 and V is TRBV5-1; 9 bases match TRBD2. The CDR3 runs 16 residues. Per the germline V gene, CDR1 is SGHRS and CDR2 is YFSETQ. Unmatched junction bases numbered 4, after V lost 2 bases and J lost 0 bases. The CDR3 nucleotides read TGCGCCAGCAGCTTACTAGCGGGTCGTAGCACAGATACGCAGTATTTT. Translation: CASSLLAGRSTDTQYF.

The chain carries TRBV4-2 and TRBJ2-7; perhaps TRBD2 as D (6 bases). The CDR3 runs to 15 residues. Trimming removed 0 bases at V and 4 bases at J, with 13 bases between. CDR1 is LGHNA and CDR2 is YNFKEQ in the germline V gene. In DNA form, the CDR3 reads TGTGCCAGCAGCCAAGAGGAGGCTAGCGCTTACGAGCAGTACTTC. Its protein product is CASSQEEASAYEQYF.

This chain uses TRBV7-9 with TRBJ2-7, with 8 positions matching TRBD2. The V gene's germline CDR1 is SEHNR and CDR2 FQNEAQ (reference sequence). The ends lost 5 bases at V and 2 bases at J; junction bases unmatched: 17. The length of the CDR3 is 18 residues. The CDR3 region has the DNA TGTGCCAGCAGCCCCGCAAGCGGGGGCGCCCCTGGAACCTACGAGCAGTACTTC. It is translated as CASSPASGGAPGTYEQYF. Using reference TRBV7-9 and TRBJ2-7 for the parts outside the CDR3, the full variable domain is DTGVSQNPRHKITKRGQNVTFRCDPISEHNRLYWYRQTLGQGPEFLTYFQNEAQLEKSRLLSDRFSAERPKGSFSTLEIQRTEQGDSAMYLCASSPASGGAPGTYEQYFGPGTRLTVT.

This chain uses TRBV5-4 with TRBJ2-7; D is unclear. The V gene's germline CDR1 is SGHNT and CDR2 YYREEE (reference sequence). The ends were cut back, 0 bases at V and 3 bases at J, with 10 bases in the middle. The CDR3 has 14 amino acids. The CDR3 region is CASSLVSPRYEQYF. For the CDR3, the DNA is TGTGCCAGCAGCTTGGTTTCTCCCCGCTACGAGCAGTACTTC. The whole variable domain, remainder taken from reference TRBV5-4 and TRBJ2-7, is ETGVTQSPTHLIKTRGQQVTLRCSSQSGHNTVSWYQQALGQGPQFIFQYYREEENGRGNFPPRFSGLQFPNYSSELNVNALELDDSALYLCASSLVSPRYEQYFGPGTRLTVT.

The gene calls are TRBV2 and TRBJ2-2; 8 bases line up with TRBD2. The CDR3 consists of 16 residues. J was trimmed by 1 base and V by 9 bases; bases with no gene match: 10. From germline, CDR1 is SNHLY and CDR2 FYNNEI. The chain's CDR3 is CASSGGASLNTGELFF. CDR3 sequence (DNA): TGTGCCAGTTCCGGGGGGGCCAGCCTGAACACCGGGGAGCTGTTTTTT. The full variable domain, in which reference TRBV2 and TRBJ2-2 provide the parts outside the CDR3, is EPEVTQTPSHQVTQMGQEVILRCVPISNHLYFYWYRQILGQKVEFLVSFYNNEISEKSEIFDDQFSVERPDGSNFTLKIRSTKLEDSAMYFCASSGGASLNTGELFFGEGSRLTVL.

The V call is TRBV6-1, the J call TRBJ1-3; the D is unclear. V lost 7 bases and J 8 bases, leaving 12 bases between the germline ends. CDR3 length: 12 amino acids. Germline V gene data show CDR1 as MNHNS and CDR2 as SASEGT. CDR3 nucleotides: TGTGCCAGCACGACTCCGATGGACACCATATATTTT. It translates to CASTTPMDTIYF.

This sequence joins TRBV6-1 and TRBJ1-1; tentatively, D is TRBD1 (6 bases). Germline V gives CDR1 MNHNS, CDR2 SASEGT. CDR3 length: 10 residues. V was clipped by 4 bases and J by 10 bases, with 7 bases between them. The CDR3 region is CASSVGGAFF. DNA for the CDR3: TGTGCCAGCAGTGTAGGGGGAGCTTTCTTT.

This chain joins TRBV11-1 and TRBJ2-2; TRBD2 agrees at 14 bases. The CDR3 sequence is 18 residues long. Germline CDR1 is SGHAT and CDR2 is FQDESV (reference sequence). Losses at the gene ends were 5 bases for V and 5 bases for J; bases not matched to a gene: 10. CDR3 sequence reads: CASSLYGTSGRGTGELFF. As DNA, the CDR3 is TGTGCCAGCAGCCTATATGGGACTAGCGGGAGAGGGACCGGGGAGCTGTTTTTT.

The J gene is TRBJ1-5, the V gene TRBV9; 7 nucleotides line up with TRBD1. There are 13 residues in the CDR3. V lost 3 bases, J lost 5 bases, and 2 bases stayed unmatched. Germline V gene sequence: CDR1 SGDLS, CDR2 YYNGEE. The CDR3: CASSAQGDQPQHF. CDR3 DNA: TGTGCCAGCAGCGCCCAGGGGGATCAGCCCCAGCATTTT.

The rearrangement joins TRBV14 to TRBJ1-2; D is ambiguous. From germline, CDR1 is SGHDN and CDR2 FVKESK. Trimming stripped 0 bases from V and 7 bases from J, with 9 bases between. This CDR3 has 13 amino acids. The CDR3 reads CASSQDLRGGYTF. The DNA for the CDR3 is TGTGCCAGCAGCCAAGATCTACGGGGTGGCTACACCTTC.

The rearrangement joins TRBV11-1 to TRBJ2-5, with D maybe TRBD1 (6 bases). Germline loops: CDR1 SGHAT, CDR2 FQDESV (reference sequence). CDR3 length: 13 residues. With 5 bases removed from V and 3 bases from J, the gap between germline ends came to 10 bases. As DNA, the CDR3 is TGTGCCAGCAGCCGGGACACCGAAGAGACCCAGTACTTC. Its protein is CASSRDTEETQYF.

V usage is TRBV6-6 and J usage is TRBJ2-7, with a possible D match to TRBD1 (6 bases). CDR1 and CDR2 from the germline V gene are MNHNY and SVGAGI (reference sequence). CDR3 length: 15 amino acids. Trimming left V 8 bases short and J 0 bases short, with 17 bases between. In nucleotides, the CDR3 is TGTGCCAGCGCACGAGGAACAGGGTTCTCCTACGAGCAGTACTTC. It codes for CASARGTGFSYEQYF.

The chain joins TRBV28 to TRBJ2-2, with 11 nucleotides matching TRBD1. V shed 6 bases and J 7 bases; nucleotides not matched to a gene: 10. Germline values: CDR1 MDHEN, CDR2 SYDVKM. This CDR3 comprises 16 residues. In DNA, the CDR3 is TGTGCCAGCAGCCCGGCTGGACAGGGGGCGGGCGGGGAGCTGTTTTTT. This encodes CASSPAGQGAGGELFF. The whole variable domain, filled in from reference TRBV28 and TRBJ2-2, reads DVKVTQSSRYLVKRTGEKVFLECVQDMDHENMFWYRQDPGLGLRLIYFSYDVKMKEKGDIPEGYSVSREKKERFSLILESASTNQTSMYLCASSPAGQGAGGELFFGEGSRLTVL.

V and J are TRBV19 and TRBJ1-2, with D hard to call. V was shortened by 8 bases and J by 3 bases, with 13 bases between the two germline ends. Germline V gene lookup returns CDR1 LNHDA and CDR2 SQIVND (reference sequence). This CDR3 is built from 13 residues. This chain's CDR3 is CASGDDGDYGYTF. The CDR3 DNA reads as TGTGCCAGTGGAGACGACGGGGACTATGGCTACACCTTC.

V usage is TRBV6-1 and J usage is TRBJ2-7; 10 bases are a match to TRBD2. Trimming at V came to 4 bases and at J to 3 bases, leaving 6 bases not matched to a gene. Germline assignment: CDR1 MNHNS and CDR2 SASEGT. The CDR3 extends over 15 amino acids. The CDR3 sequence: CASSVLAGEGYEQYF. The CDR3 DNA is TGTGCCAGCAGTGTCCTAGCGGGAGAGGGCTACGAGCAGTACTTC.

Here the CDR3 reads CASSKRQYNEKLFF. Here the CDR3 DNA reads TGTGCCAGCAGCAAGCGACAGTATAATGAAAAACTGTTTTTT. V usage is TRBV14 and J usage is TRBJ1-4, with D possibly being TRBD1 (5 bases). Germline V CDR1 and CDR2: SGHDN, FVKESK. The CDR3 consists of 14 residues. Between the trimmed V and J ends, which lost 5 bases and 4 bases, there was a span of 11 bases.

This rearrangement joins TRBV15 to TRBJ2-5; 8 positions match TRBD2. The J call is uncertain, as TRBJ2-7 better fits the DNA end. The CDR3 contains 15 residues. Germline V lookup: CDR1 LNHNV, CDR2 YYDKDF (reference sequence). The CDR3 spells CATSRDTSGSYEQYF. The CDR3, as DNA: TGTGCCACCAGCAGAGATACTAGCGGCTCCTACGAGCAGTACTTC.

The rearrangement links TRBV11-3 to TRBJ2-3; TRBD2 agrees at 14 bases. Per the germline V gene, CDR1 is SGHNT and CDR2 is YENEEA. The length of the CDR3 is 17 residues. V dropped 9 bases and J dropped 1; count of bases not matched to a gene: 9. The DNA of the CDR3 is TGTGCCAGATTCGGGACTAGCGGGAGCTGGGGCACAGATACGCAGTATTTT. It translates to CARFGTSGSWGTDTQYF.

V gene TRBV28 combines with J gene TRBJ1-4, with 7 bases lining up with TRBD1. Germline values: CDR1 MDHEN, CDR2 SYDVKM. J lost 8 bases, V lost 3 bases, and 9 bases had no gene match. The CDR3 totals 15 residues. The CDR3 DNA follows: TGTGCCAGCAGTTTCCAAGACAGGGTGGGAGAAAAACTGTTTTTT. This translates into CASSFQDRVGEKLFF.